These 3 T cell receptor beta chains share one sample of origin, sequenced in a study of blood T cells in healthy people across ages. It was with a sample-barcoded 5' primer and a J-beta primer mix that a second PCR of roughly 7 to 12 cycles was run. One entry per CDR3 protein results from TCRdb running MiXCR on the 5' RACE reads. The data contain hundreds of thousands of distinct CDR3 sequences, 25% to 35% of them seen just once; the ten biggest clones take up 15% to 19%. Material for sequencing was blood. The source is a woman aged 80 or over in good health.

In the case of this clonotype: A read error may be the cause here, since a much bigger clone is one base away. The chain combines TRBV15 with TRBJ2-1; D ambiguous. V was cut by 1 base and J by 13 bases, with 14 bases left in between. The V gene's germline CDR1 is LNHNV and CDR2 YYDKDF (reference sequence). This CDR3 has 13 amino acids. The CDR3: CATSRGQEETQFF. DNA of the CDR3: TGTGCCACCAGCAGAGGACAAGAAGAGACCCAGTTCTTC.

The rearrangement links TRBV30 to TRBJ1-2; D might be TRBD1 (6 bases). The CDR3 spans 14 residues. Germline-derived CDR1 and CDR2 are GTSNPN and SVGIG (reference sequence). Trimming shortened V by 5 bases and J by 4 bases, and 17 bases separated the two germline ends. The CDR3: CAWSTGAQSYGYTF. In DNA, the CDR3 is TGTGCCTGGTCCACGGGGGCTCAAAGCTATGGCTACACCTTC.

This clonotype has a count of ten or more. J is TRBJ2-1 and V is TRBV7-3; D not resolved. The V gene's germline CDR1 is SGHTA and CDR2 FQGTGA. V lost 5 bases and J 4 bases, leaving 18 bases between the germline ends. This CDR3 region has 16 residues. DNA of the CDR3: TGTGCCAGCAGCCCGCGCCCTGGGAAGGCGTACAATGAGCAGTTCTTC. Protein product: CASSPRPGKAYNEQFF.